The TCR beta chain described here comes from a study of PD-L1 blockade in urothelial cancer. About the research overall: Median T cell yield from blood was roughly 140,000.

The CDR3 totals 14 residues. V lost 7 bases and J lost 1; bases outside the gene matches: 6. Germline assignment: CDR1 MNHEY and CDR2 SVGAGI. Templates that were synthetic TCR analogs were spiked into each PCR. TCRdb's table, derived via immunoSEQ multiplex PCR, lists solely in-frame clones and lacks some. The table records 45,000 to 60,000 clones, roughly nine tenths of them present only once. The sequences come from PBMCs, collected around atezolizumab (anti-PD-L1) treatment. V and J are TRBV6-5 and TRBJ1-1, with 7 bases matching TRBD1. The sequence derives from a man between 60 and 75 years old with urothelial cancer. Here the CDR3 reads CASNTGVPNTEAFF. CDR3 nucleotide sequence: TGTGCCAGCAACACAGGGGTGCCGAACACTGAAGCTTTCTTT.